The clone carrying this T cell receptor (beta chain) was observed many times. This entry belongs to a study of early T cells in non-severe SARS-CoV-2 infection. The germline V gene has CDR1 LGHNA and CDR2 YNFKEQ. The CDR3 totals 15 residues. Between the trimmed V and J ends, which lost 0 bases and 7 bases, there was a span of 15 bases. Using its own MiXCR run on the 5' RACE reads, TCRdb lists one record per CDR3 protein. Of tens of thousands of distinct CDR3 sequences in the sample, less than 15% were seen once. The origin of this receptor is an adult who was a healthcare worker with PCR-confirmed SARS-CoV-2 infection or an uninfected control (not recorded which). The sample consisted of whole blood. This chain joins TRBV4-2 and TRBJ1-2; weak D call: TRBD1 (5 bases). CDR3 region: CASSQDLGGAGGYTF. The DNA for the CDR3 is TGTGCCAGCAGCCAAGATCTGGGGGGAGCAGGTGGCTACACCTTC.